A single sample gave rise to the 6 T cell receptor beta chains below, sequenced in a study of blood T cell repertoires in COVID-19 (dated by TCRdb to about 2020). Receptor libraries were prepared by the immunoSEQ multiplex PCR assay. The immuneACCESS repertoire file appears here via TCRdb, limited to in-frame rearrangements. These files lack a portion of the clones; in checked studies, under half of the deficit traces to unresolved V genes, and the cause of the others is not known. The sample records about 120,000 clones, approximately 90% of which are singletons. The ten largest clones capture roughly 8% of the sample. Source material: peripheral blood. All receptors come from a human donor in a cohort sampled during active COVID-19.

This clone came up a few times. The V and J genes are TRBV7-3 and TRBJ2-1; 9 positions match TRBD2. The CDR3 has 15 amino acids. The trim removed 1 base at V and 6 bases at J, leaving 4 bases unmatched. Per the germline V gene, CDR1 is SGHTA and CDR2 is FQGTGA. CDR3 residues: CASSLNSGGTNEQFF. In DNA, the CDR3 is TGTGCCAGCAGCTTAAATAGCGGGGGAACCAATGAGCAGTTCTTC.

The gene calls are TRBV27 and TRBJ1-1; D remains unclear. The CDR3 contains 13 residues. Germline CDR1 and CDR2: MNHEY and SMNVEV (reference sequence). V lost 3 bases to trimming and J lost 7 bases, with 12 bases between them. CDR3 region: CASSFSGAVEAFF. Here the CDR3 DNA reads TGTGCCAGCAGTTTTTCAGGCGCCGTTGAAGCTTTCTTT.

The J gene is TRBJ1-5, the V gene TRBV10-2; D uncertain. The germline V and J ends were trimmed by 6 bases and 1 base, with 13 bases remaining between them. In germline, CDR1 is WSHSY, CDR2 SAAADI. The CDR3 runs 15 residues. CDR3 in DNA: TGCGCCAGCAGGGGAGGACTGGGAAGCAATCAGCCCCAGCATTTT. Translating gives CASRGGLGSNQPQHF.

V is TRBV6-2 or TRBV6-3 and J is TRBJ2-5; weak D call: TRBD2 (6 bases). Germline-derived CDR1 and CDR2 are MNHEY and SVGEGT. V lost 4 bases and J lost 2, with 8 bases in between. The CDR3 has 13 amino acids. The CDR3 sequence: CASSWDLQETQYF. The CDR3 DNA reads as TGTGCCAGCAGTTGGGACTTACAAGAGACCCAGTACTTC.

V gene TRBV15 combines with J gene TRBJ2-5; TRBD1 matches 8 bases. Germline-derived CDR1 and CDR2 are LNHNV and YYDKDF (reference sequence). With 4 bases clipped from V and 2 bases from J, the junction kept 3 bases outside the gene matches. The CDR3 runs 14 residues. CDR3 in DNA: TGTGCCACCAGCAACGGACAGGGACAAGAGACCCAGTACTTC. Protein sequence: CATSNGQGQETQYF.

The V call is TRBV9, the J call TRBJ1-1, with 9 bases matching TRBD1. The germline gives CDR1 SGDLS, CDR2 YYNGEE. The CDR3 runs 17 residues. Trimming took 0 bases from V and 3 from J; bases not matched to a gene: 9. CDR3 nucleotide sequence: TGTGCCAGCAGCGTAGGGCCGGGACAGGGATACTACACTGAAGCTTTCTTT. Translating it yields CASSVGPGQGYYTEAFF.